This T cell receptor (beta chain) came from a study of CD8 T cells in ankylosing spondylitis. A few counts support this clonotype. This CDR3 spans 16 amino acids. The trim removed 0 bases at V and 4 bases at J, leaving 7 bases unmatched. CDR1 and CDR2 from the germline V gene are SGHRS and YFSETQ. MiXCR, run by TCRdb on the 5' RACE reads, gives a single entry per CDR3 protein. The top ten hold approximately 3% of the sample, which has 120,000 or so distinct CDR3 sequences, around 15% seen once. The V gene is TRBV5-1, the J gene TRBJ2-1; 7 nucleotides agree with TRBD1. This receptor was obtained from a female donor with ankylosing spondylitis or in good health (not recorded which). The sequencing input was blood, either unsorted or a sorted T cell fraction (not recorded which). The CDR3 reads CASSLAGTEHYNEQFF. The CDR3 DNA reads as TGCGCCAGCAGCTTGGCCGGGACAGAGCATTACAATGAGCAGTTCTTC. Drawing the rest from reference TRBV5-1 and TRBJ2-1, the complete variable domain is KAGVTQTPRYLIKTRGQQVTLSCSPISGHRSVSWYQQTPGQGLQFLFEYFSETQRNKGNFPGRFSGRQFSNSRSEMNVSTLELGDSALYLCASSLAGTEHYNEQFFGPGTRLTVL.